The next 28 T cell receptor beta chains were all read from a single sample in a study of OX40 agonist ivuxolimab in advanced cancers. Libraries were prepared through the immunoSEQ multiplex PCR assay. TCRdb's version of the immuneACCESS table is confined to in-frame rearrangements and falls short of the full clone set. An unresolved V gene accounts for under half of the shortfall where checked; the remainder is of unknown origin. The sample table records tens of thousands of clones; 85% to 90% of these occur just once. 2% to 2.5% of the sample is held by the ten biggest clonotypes. The sample in question was CD4+ or CD8+ T cells sorted from blood, obtained in a trial of the OX40 agonist ivuxolimab. The receptors come from an adult with an advanced solid tumor such as melanoma, head and neck, liver or kidney cancer.

The CDR3 nucleotides are TGTGCCAGCTGCTCAGGGGGGACCGGGGAGCTGTTTTTT. This encodes CASCSGGTGELFF. The V gene is TRBV28, the J gene TRBJ2-2, with D maybe TRBD1 (7 bases). Trimming took 8 bases from V and 5 from J, leaving 12 bases between them. Germline CDR1 and CDR2: MDHEN and SYDVKM. The CDR3 contains 13 residues.

The V and J genes are TRBV28 and TRBJ2-6; D ambiguous. The CDR3 extends over 12 amino acids. The V and J ends lost 1 base and 13 bases respectively, with 8 bases between them. In germline, CDR1 is MDHEN, CDR2 SYDVKM. The CDR3 is CASSLLGAVLTF. In DNA form, the CDR3 reads TGTGCCAGCAGTTTATTGGGCGCTGTCCTGACTTTC.

The genes are TRBV4-1 and TRBJ2-1; perhaps TRBD2 as D (6 bases). V was cut by 3 bases and J by 8 bases, with 11 bases left in between. The CDR3 runs 13 residues. CDR1 is MGHRA and CDR2 is YSYEKL in the germline V gene. CDR3 bases: TGCGCCAGCAGCCAGCCCGGGAGAGATGAGCAGTTCTTC. Protein product: CASSQPGRDEQFF.

This chain links TRBV6-5 with TRBJ1-5; D uncertain. V dropped 5 bases and J dropped 0 bases, with 8 bases sitting between them. The CDR3 totals 14 residues. CDR1 and CDR2 from the germline V gene are MNHEY and SVGAGI. The chain's CDR3 is CASSTMSSNQPQHF. In DNA, the CDR3 is TGTGCCAGCAGTACCATGAGTAGCAATCAGCCCCAGCATTTT.

The chain links TRBV19 to TRBJ2-5; the D gene is possibly TRBD1 (6 bases). The CDR3 covers 11 residues. V lost 6 bases and J 5 bases, leaving 7 bases between the germline ends. From germline, CDR1 is LNHDA and CDR2 SQIVND (reference sequence). CDR3 protein: CASRGAETQYF. CDR3 in DNA: TGTGCCAGTAGGGGGGCCGAGACCCAGTACTTC.

J is TRBJ2-5 and V is TRBV7-3; unclear D gene. The CDR3 loop spans 13 amino acids. Germline V lookup: CDR1 SGHTA, CDR2 FQGTGA. V shed 2 bases and J shed 4 bases, with 8 bases lying between them. The CDR3 loop is CASSLLWGETQYF. In DNA form, the CDR3 reads TGTGCCAGCAGCTTATTATGGGGAGAGACCCAGTACTTC.

The chain employs TRBV9 and TRBJ2-7; TRBD1 matches 9 bases. The germline V gene has CDR1 SGDLS and CDR2 YYNGEE. After removal of 1 base from V and 7 bases from J, the junction contained 9 bases not matched to a gene. This CDR3 is built from 15 residues. In DNA form, the CDR3 reads TGTGCCAGCAGCGTATTAGGGACAGGGTCTGGAGAGCAGTACTTC. The encoded protein is CASSVLGTGSGEQYF. Supplemented by reference TRBV9 and TRBJ2-7, the full variable domain reads DSGVTQTPKHLITATGQRVTLRCSPRSGDLSVYWYQQSLDQGLQFLIQYYNGEERAKGNILERFSAQQFPDLHSELNLSSLELGDSALYFCASSVLGTGSGEQYFGPGTRLTVT.

The chain combines TRBV27 with TRBJ1-2, with 8 bases lining up with TRBD1. This CDR3 is built from 16 residues. The germline V gene has CDR1 MNHEY and CDR2 SMNVEV (reference sequence). Trimming at V came to 3 bases and at J to 4 bases, leaving 10 bases not matched to a gene. The CDR3: CASSFLGRGLSYGYTF. CDR3 nucleotides: TGTGCCAGCAGTTTCCTCGGCAGGGGGCTGAGCTATGGCTACACCTTC.

The chain links TRBV6-6 to TRBJ2-3; 9 nucleotides agree with TRBD2. Germline CDR1 MNHNY, CDR2 SVGAGI (reference sequence). The CDR3 loop spans 16 amino acids. V gave up 2 bases and J gave up 5 bases; unmatched junction bases: 8. CDR3 protein: CASSYPTSGLGDTQYF. CDR3 bases: TGTGCCAGCAGTTACCCGACTAGCGGTTTAGGAGATACGCAGTATTTT.

The chain has TRBV5-8 and TRBJ2-3; 9 bases fit TRBD1. The CDR3 covers 14 residues. Germline V CDR1 and CDR2: SGHTS, YDEGEE. V lost 4 bases to trimming and J lost 6 bases; unmatched junction nucleotides: 6. CDR3 bases: TGTGCCAGCAGCCCGGACAGGGGAGTGGATACGCAGTATTTT. Amino acid sequence: CASSPDRGVDTQYF.

The chain couples TRBV5-1 to TRBJ2-1; D might be TRBD1 (6 bases). The CDR3 totals 14 residues. Germline V CDR1 and CDR2: SGHRS, YFSETQ. Deletions cut 7 bases from V and 4 bases from J, with 15 bases between. CDR3 residues: CASGRGGTYNEQFF. CDR3 nucleotide sequence: TGCGCCAGCGGGAGAGGGGGTACATACAATGAGCAGTTCTTC.

The CDR3 loop is CASSLEGKTEAFF. CDR3 coding DNA: TGTGCCAGCAGCTTGGAGGGGAAGACTGAAGCTTTCTTT. V is TRBV5-6 and J is TRBJ1-1; TRBD1 is a possible D gene (5 bases). The length of the CDR3 is 13 residues. Per germline, CDR1 SGHDT and CDR2 YYEEEE. V lost 0 bases to trimming and J lost 5 bases, with 8 bases between them.

The chain is built from TRBV9 and TRBJ2-1; D call uncertain. Per the germline V gene, CDR1 is SGDLS and CDR2 is YYNGEE. V was cut by 2 bases and J by 0 bases, with 6 bases left in between. The CDR3 runs 14 residues. Here the CDR3 DNA reads TGTGCCAGCAGCGTGTTTAGCTCCTACAATGAGCAGTTCTTC. Residues: CASSVFSSYNEQFF. Supplemented by reference TRBV9 and TRBJ2-1, the full variable domain reads DSGVTQTPKHLITATGQRVTLRCSPRSGDLSVYWYQQSLDQGLQFLIQYYNGEERAKGNILERFSAQQFPDLHSELNLSSLELGDSALYFCASSVFSSYNEQFFGPGTRLTVL.

The chain links TRBV28 to TRBJ2-7, with TRBD1 as a possible D gene (6 bases). The CDR3 spans 15 residues. Germline V gene sequence: CDR1 MDHEN, CDR2 SYDVKM. V was clipped by 3 bases and J by 4 bases, with 16 bases between them. This chain's CDR3 is CASSFQGRSIYEQYF. The CDR3 region has the DNA TGTGCCAGCAGTTTCCAGGGGCGTTCGATATACGAGCAGTACTTC.

The rearrangement links TRBV19 to TRBJ2-4, with 7 bases identical to TRBD2. V trimming: 7 bases; J trimming: 0 bases; junction bases outside the gene matches: 6. The length of the CDR3 is 15 residues. Germline V gene data show CDR1 as LNHDA and CDR2 as SQIVND (reference sequence). The CDR3 DNA reads TGTGCCAGTAAGTGGGGGGGGTTAGCCAAAAACATTCAGTACTTC. Amino acid sequence: CASKWGGLAKNIQYF. Drawing the rest from reference TRBV19 and TRBJ2-4, the complete variable domain is DGGITQSPKYLFRKEGQNVTLSCEQNLNHDAMYWYRQDPGQGLRLIYYSQIVNDFQKGDIAEGYSVSREKKESFPLTVTSAQKNPTAFYLCASKWGGLAKNIQYFGAGTRLSVL.

The gene calls are TRBV5-6 and TRBJ2-3; 11 positions agree with TRBD2. V lost 4 bases and J lost 0; bases outside the gene matches: 10. Germline CDR1 and CDR2: SGHDT and YYEEEE. The CDR3 spans 18 residues. The CDR3 DNA reads as TGTGCCAGCAGCGCTGCACCTACTAGCGGGGGAAGCACAGATACGCAGTATTTT. Its translation: CASSAAPTSGGSTDTQYF.

The V call is TRBV11-1, the J call TRBJ1-6; the match to TRBD1 covers 7 bases. Looked up from germline, CDR1 is SGHAT and CDR2 is FQDESV (reference sequence). V lost 4 bases and J lost 7; bases outside the gene matches: 7. CDR3 length: 15 amino acids. The CDR3 nucleotides read TGTGCCAGCAGCTGGAGGGACAGCCGGAATTCACCCCTCCACTTT. Amino acid sequence: CASSWRDSRNSPLHF.

The chain is built from TRBV11-3 and TRBJ1-6; 8 bases match TRBD1. The CDR3 contains 17 residues. Germline V gene data show CDR1 as SGHNT and CDR2 as YENEEA. Germline trimming cut 5 bases from V and 8 bases from J; bases unmatched to any gene: 14. The CDR3 here is CASSQTWTGRLHSPLHF. The CDR3 DNA is TGTGCCAGCAGCCAAACTTGGACAGGGAGGCTGCATTCACCCCTCCACTTT. The whole variable domain, filled in from reference TRBV11-3 and TRBJ1-6, reads EAGVVQSPRYKIIEKKQPVAFWCNPISGHNTLYWYLQNLGQGPELLIRYENEEAVDDSQLPKDRFSAERLKGVDSTLKIQPAELGDSAVYLCASSQTWTGRLHSPLHFGNGTRLTVT.

The chain couples TRBV28 to TRBJ1-5; TRBD1 aligns across 8 bases. V lost 5 bases and J lost 7; bases outside the gene matches: 7. Germline CDR1 and CDR2: MDHEN and SYDVKM. This CDR3 region has 14 residues. The CDR3 here is CASSRTGGWQPQHF. The CDR3 DNA follows: TGTGCCAGCAGTCGTACAGGGGGTTGGCAGCCCCAGCATTTT.

The chain employs TRBV14 and TRBJ2-7; TRBD1 or TRBD2 may be the D gene (6 bases each). The CDR3 is made up of 15 amino acids. Germline V gene data show CDR1 as SGHDN and CDR2 as FVKESK. The V gene lost 1 base and the J gene lost 7 bases, with 17 bases spanning the gap. CDR3 loop: CASSQVGGYVREQYF. DNA for the CDR3: TGTGCCAGCAGCCAAGTCGGGGGCTACGTTAGGGAGCAGTACTTC.

The J gene is TRBJ2-3, the V gene TRBV25-1, with D hard to call. Germline V gene lookup returns CDR1 MGHDK and CDR2 SYGVNS. Between the trimmed V and J ends, which lost 5 bases and 9 bases, there was a span of 9 bases. The CDR3 runs 11 residues. Here the CDR3 DNA reads TGTGCCAGCAGTAGGCTCGTGACGCAGTATTTT. This encodes CASSRLVTQYF.

This sequence joins TRBV7-2 and TRBJ2-7; the D call may be TRBD1 or TRBD2 (5 bases each). Germline V gives CDR1 SGHTA, CDR2 FQGNSA. This CDR3 contains 15 residues. V dropped 3 bases and J dropped 4 bases, with 16 bases sitting between them. In DNA, the CDR3 is TGTGCCAGCAGCTTCCAACCGGGGCCGGCGTACGAGCAGTACTTC. Translating gives CASSFQPGPAYEQYF.

The chain has TRBV20-1 and TRBJ2-7; no firm D call. CDR3 length equals 11 residues. Germline CDR1 is DFQATT and CDR2 is SNEGSKA (reference sequence). The V end was cut by 3 bases, the J end by 4 bases, with 7 bases between. CDR3 nucleotides: TGCAGTGCTAGTGACCGGTACGAGCAGTACTTC. The encoded protein is CSASDRYEQYF.

This chain links TRBV5-4 with TRBJ2-5; D is unresolved. This CDR3 is 13 amino acids long. Germline V gene sequence: CDR1 SGHNT, CDR2 YYREEE (reference sequence). Deletions cut 3 bases from V and 4 bases from J, with 10 bases between. Written as DNA, the CDR3 is TGTGCCAGCAGCTCCGGCGGCGGAGAGACCCAGTACTTC. Its protein is CASSSGGGETQYF.

This chain's CDR3 is CATSRELTGLAKNIQYF. The CDR3, as DNA: TGTGCCACCAGCAGAGAACTGACAGGTTTAGCCAAAAACATTCAGTACTTC. The chain employs TRBV15 and TRBJ2-4; D is perhaps TRBD1 (6 bases). Germline values: CDR1 LNHNV, CDR2 YYDKDF (reference sequence). V was cut by 0 bases and J by 0 bases, with 12 bases left in between. This CDR3 has 17 residues. The full variable domain, completed using reference TRBV15 and TRBJ2-4, is DAMVIQNPRYQVTQFGKPVTLSCSQTLNHNVMYWYQQKSSQAPKLLFHYYDKDFNNEADTPDNFQSRRPNTSFCFLDIRSPGLGDTAMYLCATSRELTGLAKNIQYFGAGTRLSVL.

This clone showed up just once. The chain recombines TRBV7-3 with TRBJ2-3; 14 positions match TRBD2. V dropped 5 bases and J dropped 6; count of bases not matched to a gene: 7. The CDR3 has 16 amino acids. Germline CDR1 and CDR2: SGHTA and FQGTGA. This CDR3 reads CASSPGTSGRRDTQYF. The DNA for the CDR3 is TGTGCCAGCAGCCCGGGGACTAGCGGGAGACGGGATACGCAGTATTTT.

The V gene is TRBV18, the J gene TRBJ1-4; D remains ambiguous. CDR1 is KGHSH and CDR2 is LQKENI in the germline V gene. The CDR3 runs to 17 residues. Trimming took off 3 bases at V and 5 bases at J, with 19 bases between the two ends. CDR3: CASSPRGSGLGNEKLFF. CDR3 in DNA: TGTGCCAGCTCACCTCGCGGGTCAGGCTTGGGGAATGAAAAACTGTTTTTT.

This clone appeared once. The DNA of the CDR3 is TGTGCCAGCTCCCAACTAGATGTGAAGATCGAGCAGTACTTC. Its protein product is CASSQLDVKIEQYF. The genes are TRBV18 and TRBJ2-7, with a weak D call TRBD2 (5 bases). The CDR3 runs 14 residues. Germline lookup yields CDR1 KGHSH and CDR2 LQKENI. Trimming removed 6 bases from V and 6 bases from J, with 18 bases in between.